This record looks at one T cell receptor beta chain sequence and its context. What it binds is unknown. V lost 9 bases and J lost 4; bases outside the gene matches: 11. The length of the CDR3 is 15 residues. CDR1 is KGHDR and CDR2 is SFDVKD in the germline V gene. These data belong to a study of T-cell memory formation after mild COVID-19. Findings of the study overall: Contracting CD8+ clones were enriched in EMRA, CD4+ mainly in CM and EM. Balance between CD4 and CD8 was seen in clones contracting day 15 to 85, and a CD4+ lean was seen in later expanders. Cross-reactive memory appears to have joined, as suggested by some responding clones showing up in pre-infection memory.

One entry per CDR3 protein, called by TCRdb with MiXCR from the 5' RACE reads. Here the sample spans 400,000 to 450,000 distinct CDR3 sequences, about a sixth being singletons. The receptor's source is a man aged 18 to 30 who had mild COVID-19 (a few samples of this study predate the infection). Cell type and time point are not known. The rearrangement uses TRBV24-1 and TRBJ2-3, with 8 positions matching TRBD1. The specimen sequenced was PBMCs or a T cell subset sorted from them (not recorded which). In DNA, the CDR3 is TGTGCCACCCGAGCCCGGGCAGGGGGCGCAGATACGCAGTATTTT. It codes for CATRARAGGADTQYF.